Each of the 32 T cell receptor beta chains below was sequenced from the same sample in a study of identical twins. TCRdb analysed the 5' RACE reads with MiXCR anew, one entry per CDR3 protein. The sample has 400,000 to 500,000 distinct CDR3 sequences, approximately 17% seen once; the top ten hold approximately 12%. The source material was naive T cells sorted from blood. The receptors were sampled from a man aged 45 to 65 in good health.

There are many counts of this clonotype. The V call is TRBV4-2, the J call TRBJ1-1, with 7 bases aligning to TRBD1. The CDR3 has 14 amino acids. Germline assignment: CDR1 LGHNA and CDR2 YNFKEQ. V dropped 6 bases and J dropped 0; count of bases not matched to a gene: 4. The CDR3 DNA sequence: TGTGCCAGCAGACCTGACAGGGTGAACACTGAAGCTTTCTTT. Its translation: CASRPDRVNTEAFF.

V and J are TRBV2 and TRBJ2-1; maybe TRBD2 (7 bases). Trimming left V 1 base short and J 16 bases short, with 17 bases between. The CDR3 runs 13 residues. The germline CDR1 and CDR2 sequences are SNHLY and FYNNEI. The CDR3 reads CASSEGFKGEGFF. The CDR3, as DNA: TGTGCCAGCAGTGAAGGATTTAAGGGGGAGGGCTTCTTC.

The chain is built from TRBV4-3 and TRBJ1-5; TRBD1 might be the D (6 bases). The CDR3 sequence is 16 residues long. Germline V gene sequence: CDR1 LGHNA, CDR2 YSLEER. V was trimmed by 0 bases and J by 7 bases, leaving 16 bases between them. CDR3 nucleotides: TGCGCCAGCAGCCAAGATACATGGGGGCCGGGGCAGCCCCAGCATTTT. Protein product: CASSQDTWGPGQPQHF.

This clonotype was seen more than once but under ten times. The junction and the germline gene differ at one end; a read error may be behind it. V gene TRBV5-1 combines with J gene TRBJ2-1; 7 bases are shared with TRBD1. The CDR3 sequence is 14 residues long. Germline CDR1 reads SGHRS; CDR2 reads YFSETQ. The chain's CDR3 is CASTGTAGANEQFF. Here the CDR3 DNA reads TGCGCGAGCACCGGGACAGCCGGGGCCAATGAGCAGTTCTTC.

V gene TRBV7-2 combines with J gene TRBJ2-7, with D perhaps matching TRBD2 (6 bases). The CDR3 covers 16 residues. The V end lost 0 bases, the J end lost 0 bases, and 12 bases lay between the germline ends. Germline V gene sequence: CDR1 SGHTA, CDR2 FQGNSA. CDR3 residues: CASSLASGETSYEQYF. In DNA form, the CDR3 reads TGTGCCAGCAGCTTAGCGTCGGGGGAAACCTCCTACGAGCAGTACTTC.

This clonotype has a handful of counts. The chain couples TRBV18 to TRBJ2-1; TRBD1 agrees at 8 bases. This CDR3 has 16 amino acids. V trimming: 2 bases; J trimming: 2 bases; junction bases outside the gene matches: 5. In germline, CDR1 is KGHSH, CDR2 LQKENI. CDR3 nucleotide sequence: TGTGCCAGCTCACCAGGGACAGGATTAACCTACAATGAGCAGTTCTTC. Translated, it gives CASSPGTGLTYNEQFF.

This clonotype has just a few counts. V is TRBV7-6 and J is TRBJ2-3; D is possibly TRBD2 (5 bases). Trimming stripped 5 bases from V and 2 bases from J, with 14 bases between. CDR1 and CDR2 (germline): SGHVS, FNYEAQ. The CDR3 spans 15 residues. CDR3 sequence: CASSPNSRDTDTQYF. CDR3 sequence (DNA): TGTGCCAGCAGCCCGAATAGCCGGGACACAGATACGCAGTATTTT.

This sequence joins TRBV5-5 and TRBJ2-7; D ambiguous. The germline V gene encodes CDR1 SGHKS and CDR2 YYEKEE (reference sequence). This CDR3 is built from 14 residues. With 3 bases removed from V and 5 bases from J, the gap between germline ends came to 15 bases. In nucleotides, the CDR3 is TGTGCCAGCAGCTATGACACCCTAGGTGACGAGCAGTACTTC. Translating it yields CASSYDTLGDEQYF.

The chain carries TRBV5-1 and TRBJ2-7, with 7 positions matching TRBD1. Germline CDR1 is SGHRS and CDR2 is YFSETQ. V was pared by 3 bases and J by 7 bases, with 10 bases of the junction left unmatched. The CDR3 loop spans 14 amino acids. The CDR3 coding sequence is TGCGCCAGCAGCTCCACAACAGGGGTGGGGGAGCAGTACTTC. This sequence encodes CASSSTTGVGEQYF.

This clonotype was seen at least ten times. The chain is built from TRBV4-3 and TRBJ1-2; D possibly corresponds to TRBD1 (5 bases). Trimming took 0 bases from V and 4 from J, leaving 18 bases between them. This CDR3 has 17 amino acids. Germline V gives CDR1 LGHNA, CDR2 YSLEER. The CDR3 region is CASSQDRVQGVGYGYTF. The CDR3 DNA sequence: TGCGCCAGCAGCCAAGATCGGGTTCAAGGGGTCGGCTATGGCTACACCTTC.

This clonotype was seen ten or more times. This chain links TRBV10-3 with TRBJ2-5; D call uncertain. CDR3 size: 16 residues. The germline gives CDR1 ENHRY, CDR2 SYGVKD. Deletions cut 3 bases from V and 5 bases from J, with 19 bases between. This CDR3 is CAISDPSPGQRETQYF. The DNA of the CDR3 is TGTGCCATCAGTGACCCCTCCCCTGGTCAGAGGGAGACCCAGTACTTC.

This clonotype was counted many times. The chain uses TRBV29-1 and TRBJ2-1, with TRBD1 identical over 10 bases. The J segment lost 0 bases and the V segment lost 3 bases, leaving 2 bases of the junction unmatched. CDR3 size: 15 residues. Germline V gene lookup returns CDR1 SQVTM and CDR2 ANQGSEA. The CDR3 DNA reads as TGCAGCGTTGAGCGGGACAGGGGCTCCTACAATGAGCAGTTCTTC. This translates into CSVERDRGSYNEQFF.

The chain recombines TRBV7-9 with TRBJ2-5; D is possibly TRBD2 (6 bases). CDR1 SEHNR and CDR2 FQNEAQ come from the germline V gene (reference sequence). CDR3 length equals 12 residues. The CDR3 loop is CAIPGSQETQYF. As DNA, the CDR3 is TGTGCAATCCCCGGGAGCCAAGAGACCCAGTACTTC.

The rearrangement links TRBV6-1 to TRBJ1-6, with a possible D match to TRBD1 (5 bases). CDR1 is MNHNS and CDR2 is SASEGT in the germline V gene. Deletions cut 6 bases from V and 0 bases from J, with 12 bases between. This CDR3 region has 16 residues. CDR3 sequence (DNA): TGTGCCAGCAGCCGGGACTGGAGCTCCTATAATTCACCCCTCCACTTT. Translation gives CASSRDWSSYNSPLHF.

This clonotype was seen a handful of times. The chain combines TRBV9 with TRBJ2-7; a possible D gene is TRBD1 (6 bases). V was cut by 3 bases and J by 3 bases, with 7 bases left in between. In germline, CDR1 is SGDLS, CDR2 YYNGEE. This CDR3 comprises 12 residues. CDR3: CASSGDNYEQYF. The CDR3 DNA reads TGTGCCAGCAGCGGGGACAACTACGAGCAGTACTTC.

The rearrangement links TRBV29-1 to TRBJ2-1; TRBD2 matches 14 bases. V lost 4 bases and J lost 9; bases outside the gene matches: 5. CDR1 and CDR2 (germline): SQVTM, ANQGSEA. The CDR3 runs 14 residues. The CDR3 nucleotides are TGCAGCGTTGCTGGGACTAGCGGGAGAAGTGAGCAGTTCTTC. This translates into CSVAGTSGRSEQFF.

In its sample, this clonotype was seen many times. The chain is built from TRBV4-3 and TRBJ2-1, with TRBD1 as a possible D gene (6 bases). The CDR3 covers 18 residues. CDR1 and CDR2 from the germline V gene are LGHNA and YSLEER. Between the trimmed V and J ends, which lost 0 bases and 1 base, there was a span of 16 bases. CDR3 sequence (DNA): TGCGCCAGCAGCCAAGATTCGGTTGGAACAGGGTCCTACAATGAGCAGTTCTTC. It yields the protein CASSQDSVGTGSYNEQFF.

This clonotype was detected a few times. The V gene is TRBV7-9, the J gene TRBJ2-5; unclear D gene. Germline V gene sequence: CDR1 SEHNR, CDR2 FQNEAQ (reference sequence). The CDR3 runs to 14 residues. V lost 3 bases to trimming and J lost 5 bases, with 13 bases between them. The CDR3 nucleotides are TGTGCCAGCAGCTTGACTTTTCCCTTTGAGACCCAGTACTTC. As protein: CASSLTFPFETQYF. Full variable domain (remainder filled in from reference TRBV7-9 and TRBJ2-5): DTGVSQNPRHKITKRGQNVTFRCDPISEHNRLYWYRQTLGQGPEFLTYFQNEAQLEKSRLLSDRFSAERPKGSFSTLEIQRTEQGDSAMYLCASSLTFPFETQYFGPGTRLLVL.

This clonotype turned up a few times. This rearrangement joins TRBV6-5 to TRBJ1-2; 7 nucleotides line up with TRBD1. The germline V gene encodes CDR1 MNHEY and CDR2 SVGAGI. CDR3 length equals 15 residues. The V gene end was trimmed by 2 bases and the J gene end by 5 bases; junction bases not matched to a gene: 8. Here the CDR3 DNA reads TGTGCCAGCAGTTACCACCCGACAGGGAAATATGGCTACACCTTC. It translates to CASSYHPTGKYGYTF.

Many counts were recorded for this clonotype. The CDR3 reads CATTHDSTNEKLFF. CDR3 nucleotides: TGTGCCACTACTCACGATTCAACTAATGAAAAACTGTTTTTT. The genes are TRBV15 and TRBJ1-4; D not resolved. The CDR3 is 14 residues long. V was shortened by 9 bases and J by 0 bases, with 11 bases between the two germline ends. In germline, CDR1 is LNHNV, CDR2 YYDKDF (reference sequence).

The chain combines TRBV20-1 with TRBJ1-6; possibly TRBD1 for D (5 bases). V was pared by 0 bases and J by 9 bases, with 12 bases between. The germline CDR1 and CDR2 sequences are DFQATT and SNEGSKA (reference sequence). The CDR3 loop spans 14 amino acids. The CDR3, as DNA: TGCAGTGCTAGAGATCAGGGCACGGCTTCACCCCTCCACTTT. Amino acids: CSARDQGTASPLHF.

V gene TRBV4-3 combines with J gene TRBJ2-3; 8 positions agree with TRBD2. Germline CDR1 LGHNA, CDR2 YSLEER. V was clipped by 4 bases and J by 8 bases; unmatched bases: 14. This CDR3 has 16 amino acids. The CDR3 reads CASSPRLAPMVGTQYF. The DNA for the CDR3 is TGCGCCAGCAGCCCCAGACTAGCGCCGATGGTAGGTACGCAGTATTTT.

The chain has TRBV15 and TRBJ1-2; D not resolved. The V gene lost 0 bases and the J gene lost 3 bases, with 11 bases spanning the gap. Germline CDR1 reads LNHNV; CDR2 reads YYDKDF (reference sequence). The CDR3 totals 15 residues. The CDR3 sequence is CATSRDKDYYYGYTF. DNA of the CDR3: TGTGCCACCAGCAGAGATAAGGACTACTACTATGGCTACACCTTC.

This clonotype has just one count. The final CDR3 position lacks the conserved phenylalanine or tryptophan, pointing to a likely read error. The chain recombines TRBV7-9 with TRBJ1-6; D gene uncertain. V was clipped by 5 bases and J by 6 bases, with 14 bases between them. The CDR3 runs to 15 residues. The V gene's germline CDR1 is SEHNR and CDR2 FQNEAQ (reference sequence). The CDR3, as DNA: TGTGCCAGCAGCCTACACGGCCCTCCTAATTCACCCCTCCACGTT. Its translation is CASSLHGPPNSPLHV.

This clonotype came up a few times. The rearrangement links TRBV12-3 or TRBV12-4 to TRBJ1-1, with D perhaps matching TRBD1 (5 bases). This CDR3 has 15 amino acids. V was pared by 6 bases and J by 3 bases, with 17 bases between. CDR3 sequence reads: CASRDPQGFDTEAFF. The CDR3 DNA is TGTGCCAGCAGAGACCCCCAGGGATTCGACACTGAAGCTTTCTTT.

CDR3 sequence (DNA): TGTGCCAGCAGAAACAGGGGGTGGACTGAAGCTTTCTTT. Amino acids: CASRNRGWTEAFF. The genes are TRBV6-1 and TRBJ1-1; 8 bases match TRBD1. This CDR3 comprises 13 residues. CDR1 is MNHNS and CDR2 is SASEGT in the germline V gene. The V and J ends lost 6 bases and 5 bases, in that order; junction bases with no gene match: 5.

CDR3 amino acids: CASKALAETLYNEQFF. CDR3 bases: TGTGCCAGCAAAGCCCTAGCGGAGACCCTCTACAATGAGCAGTTCTTC. This rearrangement joins TRBV6-2 or TRBV6-3 to TRBJ2-1; TRBD2 matches at 7 bases. Germline CDR1 MNHEY, CDR2 SVGEGT. CDR3 size: 16 residues. J was trimmed by 3 bases and V by 7 bases; bases with no gene match: 12.

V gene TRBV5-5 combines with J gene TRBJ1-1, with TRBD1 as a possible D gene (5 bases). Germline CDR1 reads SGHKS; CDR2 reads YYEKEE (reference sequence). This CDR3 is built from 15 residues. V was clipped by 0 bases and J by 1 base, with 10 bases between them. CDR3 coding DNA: TGTGCCAGCAGCTTGGCTTGGACAAAGAACACTGAAGCTTTCTTT. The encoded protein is CASSLAWTKNTEAFF.

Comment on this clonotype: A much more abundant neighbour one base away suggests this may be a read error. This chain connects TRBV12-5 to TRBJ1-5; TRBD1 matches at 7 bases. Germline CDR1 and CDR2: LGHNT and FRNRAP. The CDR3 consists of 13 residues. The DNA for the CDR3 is TGTGCTAGTGCAGGAGGGGGCAATCAGCCCCAGCTTTTT. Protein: CASAGGGNQPQLF.

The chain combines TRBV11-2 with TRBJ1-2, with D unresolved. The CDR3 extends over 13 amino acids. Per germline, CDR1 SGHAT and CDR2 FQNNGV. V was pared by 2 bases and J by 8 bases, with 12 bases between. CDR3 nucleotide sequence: TGTGCCAGCAGCTTAAGGTCGGGGTTGGGCTACACCTTC. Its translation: CASSLRSGLGYTF.

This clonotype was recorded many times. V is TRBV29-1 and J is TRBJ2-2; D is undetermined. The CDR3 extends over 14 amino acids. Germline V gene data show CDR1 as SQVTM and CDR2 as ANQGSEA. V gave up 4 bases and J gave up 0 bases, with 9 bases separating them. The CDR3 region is CSVVGPANTGELFF. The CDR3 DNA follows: TGCAGCGTTGTGGGCCCAGCGAACACCGGGGAGCTGTTTTTT.

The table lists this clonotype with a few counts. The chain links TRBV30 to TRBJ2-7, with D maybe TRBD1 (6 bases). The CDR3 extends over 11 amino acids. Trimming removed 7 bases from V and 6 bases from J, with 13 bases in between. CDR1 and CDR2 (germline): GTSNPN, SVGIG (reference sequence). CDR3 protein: CASTTGFEQYF. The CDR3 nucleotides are TGTGCCTCTACTACAGGGTTCGAGCAGTACTTC.